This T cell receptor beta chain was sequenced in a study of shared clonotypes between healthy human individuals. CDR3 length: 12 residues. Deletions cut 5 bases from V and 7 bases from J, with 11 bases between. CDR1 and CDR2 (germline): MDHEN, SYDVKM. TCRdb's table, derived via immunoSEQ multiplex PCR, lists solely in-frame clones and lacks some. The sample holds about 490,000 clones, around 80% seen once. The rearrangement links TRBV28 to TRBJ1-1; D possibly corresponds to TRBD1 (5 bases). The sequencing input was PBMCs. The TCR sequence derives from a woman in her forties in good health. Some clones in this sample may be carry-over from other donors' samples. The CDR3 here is CASSLSGFEAFF. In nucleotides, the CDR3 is TGTGCCAGCAGTCTGTCAGGGTTTGAAGCTTTCTTT.